These 19 T cell receptor beta chains were all obtained from the same sample, sequenced in a study of T cells expressing NK-cell markers. Following a re-call of the 5' RACE reads, TCRdb has one entry per CDR3 protein and lacks DNA. The sample table sets out 200,000 to 300,000 distinct CDR3 sequences. The sequenced sample was blood T cells: a sorted CD56 or NKG2C T cell subset, CD4+ or CD8+ T cells, or bulk PBMC T cells (not recorded which). The receptors here all came from a man aged 18 to 35 in good health.

The chain has TRBV29-1 and TRBJ1-4; without DNA, the TCRdb call of TRBD1 cannot be checked. The CDR3 consists of 13 residues. Per germline, CDR1 SQVTM and CDR2 ANQGSEA. The CDR3 loop reads CSAGQGAREKLFF.

V is TRBV29-1 and J is TRBJ2-7; TCRdb outputs TRBD2, but without DNA this stays unchecked. CDR3 length: 14 amino acids. CDR1 is SQVTM and CDR2 is ANQGSEA in the germline V gene. The CDR3 is CSVVRLAGGYEQYF.

The rearrangement links TRBV27 to TRBJ1-5; the D call of TRBD1 rests on TCRdb alone, since no DNA is present to check it. This CDR3 region has 14 residues. CDR1 and CDR2 from the germline V gene are MNHEY and SMNVEV (reference sequence). CDR3 protein: CASRRAGGDQPQHF.

The genes are TRBV28 and TRBJ2-1; the D call from TCRdb, TRBD1, cannot be confirmed without DNA. The CDR3 is made up of 13 amino acids. Germline V lookup: CDR1 MDHEN, CDR2 SYDVKM. The CDR3 region is CASGTGGKSEQFF.

This rearrangement joins TRBV12-3 or TRBV12-4 to TRBJ1-6; TCRdb designates TRBD1, a call that cannot be tested without DNA. The CDR3 has 12 amino acids. CDR3 loop: CASRTDSMTLHF.

The chain couples TRBV7-2 to TRBJ2-7. This CDR3 has 14 amino acids. Germline lookup yields CDR1 SGHTA and CDR2 FQGNSA. The CDR3 reads CASSLVLGSYEQYF.

CDR3 region: CSVGGQGAAGANVLTF. J is TRBJ2-6 and V is TRBV29-1; lacking DNA, the TRBD1 call made by TCRdb goes unchecked. The CDR3 consists of 16 residues. Germline lookup yields CDR1 SQVTM and CDR2 ANQGSEA.

CDR3 loop: CASSRTSVRPYNEQFF. V gene TRBV7-6 combines with J gene TRBJ2-1; TCRdb picks TRBD2, but there is no DNA to check that call. This CDR3 is 16 amino acids long. Germline V gene data show CDR1 as SGHVS and CDR2 as FNYEAQ. Drawing the rest from reference TRBV7-6 and TRBJ2-1, the complete variable domain is GAGVSQSPRYKVTKRGQDVALRCDPISGHVSLYWYRQALGQGPEFLTYFNYEAQQDKSGLPNDRFSAERPEGSISTLTIQRTEQRDSAMYRCASSRTSVRPYNEQFFGPGTRLTVL.

The chain couples TRBV7-7 to TRBJ2-5; TCRdb gives TRBD1 as the D gene, but with no DNA this cannot be confirmed. This CDR3 has 14 residues. The germline CDR1 and CDR2 sequences are SSHAT and FNYEAQ (reference sequence). This CDR3 is CASSLVWGGETQYF.

The chain uses TRBV6-4 and TRBJ1-3. There are 15 residues in the CDR3. Germline loops: CDR1 MRHNA, CDR2 SNTAGT. CDR3 sequence reads: CASSDSALSGNTIYF.

This chain connects TRBV19 to TRBJ1-5; TCRdb's D call, TRBD1, is unchecked because there is no DNA. Per germline, CDR1 LNHDA and CDR2 SQIVND (reference sequence). This CDR3 is 14 amino acids long. CDR3 residues: CASSLQGSRQPQHF.

The genes are TRBV18 and TRBJ2-1; TCRdb indicates TRBD1, and absent DNA this call remains unverified. The CDR3 has 13 residues. The V gene's germline CDR1 is KGHSH and CDR2 LQKENI. CDR3 sequence: CASSRRTYNEQFF. Together with reference TRBV18 and TRBJ2-1, the CDR3 gives the full variable domain: NAGVMQNPRHLVRRRGQEARLRCSPMKGHSHVYWYRQLPEEGLKFMVYLQKENIIDESGMPKERFSAEFPKEGPSILRIQQVVRGDSAAYFCASSRRTYNEQFFGPGTRLTVL.

V usage is TRBV24-1 and J usage is TRBJ2-7; the TCRdb D gene call, TRBD1, has no DNA to confirm it. The CDR3 totals 14 residues. Germline CDR1 is KGHDR and CDR2 is SFDVKD. The CDR3 sequence: CATTDRDRGIEQYF.

The rearrangement uses TRBV7-2 and TRBJ1-3; TCRdb proposes TRBD1, but this gene call is untestable without DNA. Looked up from germline, CDR1 is SGHTA and CDR2 is FQGNSA. There are 13 residues in the CDR3. CDR3 amino acids: CASSLGGANTIYF.

The chain has TRBV11-2 and TRBJ2-1; no DNA is available, so the TRBD2 call from TCRdb remains unchecked. The CDR3 extends over 18 amino acids. Germline V gene lookup returns CDR1 SGHAT and CDR2 FQNNGV. The CDR3 is CASSTVAGGSVVAAEQFF.

The J gene is TRBJ2-5, the V gene TRBV23-1. TRBV23-1 is known as an ORF, though its function is uncertain. The length of the CDR3 is 15 residues. The CDR3 region is CASSQIGGSEETQYF.

The V gene is TRBV6-5, the J gene TRBJ2-7; TCRdb reports TRBD2, a call that lacks DNA to check it against. Germline CDR1 reads MNHEY; CDR2 reads SVGAGI. CDR3 length equals 15 residues. This CDR3 reads CASSSDGRFSYEQYF.

The J gene is TRBJ2-7, the V gene TRBV19; as DNA is missing, the TRBD1 call by TCRdb cannot be tested. This CDR3 has 14 residues. Germline CDR1 reads LNHDA; CDR2 reads SQIVND (reference sequence). The CDR3 loop reads CASSRRQGTYEQYF.

This chain uses TRBV5-1 with TRBJ2-3; the D call from TCRdb, TRBD2, cannot be confirmed without DNA. The CDR3 length is 15 residues. Germline CDR1 is SGHRS and CDR2 is YFSETQ. This CDR3 reads CASSLGGTSDSAQYF.